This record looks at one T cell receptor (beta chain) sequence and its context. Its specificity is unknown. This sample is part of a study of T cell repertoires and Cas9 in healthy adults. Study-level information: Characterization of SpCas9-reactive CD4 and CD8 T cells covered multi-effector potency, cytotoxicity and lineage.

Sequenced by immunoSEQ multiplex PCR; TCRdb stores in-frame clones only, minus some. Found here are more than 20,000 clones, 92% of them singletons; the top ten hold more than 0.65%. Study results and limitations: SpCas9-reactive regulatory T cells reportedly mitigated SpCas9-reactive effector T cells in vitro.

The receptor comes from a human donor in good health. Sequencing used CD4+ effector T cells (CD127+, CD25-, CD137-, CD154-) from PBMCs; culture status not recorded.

This chain's CDR3 is CSVEGIQGTDNEQFF. The CDR3 region has the DNA TGCAGCGTTGAAGGTATACAGGGTACGGACAATGAGCAGTTCTTC. The chain recombines TRBV29-1 with TRBJ2-1; possibly TRBD1 for D (6 bases). Between the trimmed V and J ends, which lost 1 base and 5 bases, there was a span of 15 bases. Germline assignment: CDR1 SQVTM and CDR2 ANQGSEA. The CDR3 has 15 residues.